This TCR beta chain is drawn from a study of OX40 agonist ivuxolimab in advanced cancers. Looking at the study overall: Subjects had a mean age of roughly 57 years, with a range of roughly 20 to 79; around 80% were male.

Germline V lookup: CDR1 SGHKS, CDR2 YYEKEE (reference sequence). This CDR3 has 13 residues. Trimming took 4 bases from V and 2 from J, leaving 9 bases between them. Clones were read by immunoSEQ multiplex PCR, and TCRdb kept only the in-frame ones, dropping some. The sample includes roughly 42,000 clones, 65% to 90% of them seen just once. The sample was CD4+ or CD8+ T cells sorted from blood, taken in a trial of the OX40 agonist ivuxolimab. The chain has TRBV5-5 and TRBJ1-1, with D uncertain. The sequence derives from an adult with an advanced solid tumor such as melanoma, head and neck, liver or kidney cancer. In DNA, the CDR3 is TGTGCCAGCAGCCCGGTCGATAACACTGAAGCTTTCTTT. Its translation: CASSPVDNTEAFF.